Shown below are 32 T cell receptor beta chains from a single sample sequenced in a study of shared clonotypes between healthy human individuals (TCRdb year 2020). CD8 naive samples were obtained by positive selection for CCR7 among CD45RO-negative cells, yielding a CD45RA+CCR7+ population from which TemRA cells were excluded. Receptors were amplified or captured by the immunoSEQ multiplex PCR assay. Drawn from immuneACCESS, this table holds only the in-frame rearrangements with V and J called that TCRdb kept. Clones are partly lost; checked studies trace under half to an unresolved V gene and leave the rest unexplained. Within this sample are 500,000 to 700,000 clones, with roughly 95% of them counted one time only. About 0.11% of the sample is in the top ten clones. Sequenced material: naive CD8+ T cells sorted from blood. Explained via the paper, the cell subset or site label denotes: CD45RA+CCR7+. Receptors originate from a woman in her twenties or thirties in good health.

The chain uses TRBV27 and TRBJ2-1, with 7 bases lining up with TRBD2. The V segment lost 5 bases and the J segment 8 bases; nucleotides outside the gene matches: 3. The CDR3 has 12 amino acids. The germline V gene encodes CDR1 MNHEY and CDR2 SMNVEV (reference sequence). CDR3 coding DNA: TGTGCCAGCAGTCAAACTAGCGATGAGCAGTTCTTC. It specifies CASSQTSDEQFF.

The chain employs TRBV13 and TRBJ2-5; no reliable D call. The CDR3 has 15 amino acids. The ends were cut back, 2 bases at V and 1 base at J, with 11 bases in the middle. Germline CDR1 and CDR2: PRHDT and FYEKMQ (reference sequence). The CDR3 sequence is CASSLSGHLQETQYF. The CDR3 DNA follows: TGTGCCAGCAGCTTATCTGGCCACCTCCAAGAGACCCAGTACTTC.

The chain carries TRBV7-8 and TRBJ2-7; D is unclear. The CDR3 has 16 residues. V was shortened by 4 bases and J by 0 bases, with 16 bases between the two germline ends. The germline V gene has CDR1 SGHVS and CDR2 FQNEAQ. CDR3 amino acids: CASSYGLRPSSYEQYF. DNA of the CDR3: TGTGCCAGCAGCTACGGTCTGCGGCCGAGCTCCTACGAGCAGTACTTC. The complete variable domain, with remaining parts taken from reference TRBV7-8 and TRBJ2-7, reads GAGVSQSPRYKVAKRGQDVALRCDPISGHVSLFWYQQALGQGPEFLTYFQNEAQLDKSGLPSDRFFAERPEGSVSTLKIQRTQQEDSAVYLCASSYGLRPSSYEQYFGPGTRLTVT.

V is TRBV10-3 and J is TRBJ2-7; perhaps TRBD2 as D (7 bases). Trimming shortened V by 0 bases and J by 2 bases, and 11 bases separated the two germline ends. Germline V gives CDR1 ENHRY, CDR2 SYGVKD. The CDR3 is 15 amino acids. The CDR3 nucleotides are TGTGCCATCAGTGAGTCCGGGGGGCTTACCTACGAGCAGTACTTC. Translated: CAISESGGLTYEQYF.

V and J are TRBV5-4 and TRBJ2-7; possible D gene TRBD2, 6 bases. The CDR3 consists of 12 residues. V was shortened by 4 bases and J by 6 bases, with 11 bases between the two germline ends. Germline-derived CDR1 and CDR2 are SGHNT and YYREEE (reference sequence). CDR3 region: CASSPGEGEQYF. CDR3 bases: TGTGCCAGCAGCCCGGGAGAGGGCGAGCAGTACTTC.

A remark on this clone: Other DNA sequences of this sample code for an identical CDR3. The chain combines TRBV28 with TRBJ1-3; D call uncertain. CDR3 length: 15 amino acids. V was trimmed by 3 bases and J by 0 bases, leaving 9 bases between them. Germline CDR1 and CDR2: MDHEN and SYDVKM. CDR3 DNA: TGTGCCAGCAGTTTGGTGGGGTCCTCTGGAAACACCATATATTTT. Translation gives CASSLVGSSGNTIYF.

The V and J genes are TRBV28 and TRBJ2-7; 10 positions agree with TRBD1. CDR3 length: 13 residues. Per the germline V gene, CDR1 is MDHEN and CDR2 is SYDVKM. V shed 6 bases and J 5 bases; nucleotides not matched to a gene: 4. The CDR3 nucleotides are TGTGCCAGCAGAGAGACAGGGGGCCACGAGCAGTACTTC. Amino acids: CASRETGGHEQYF.

The rearrangement links TRBV20-1 to TRBJ2-3; no clear D. The CDR3 sequence is 10 residues long. V was cut by 5 bases and J by 5 bases, with 5 bases left in between. Germline V lookup: CDR1 DFQATT, CDR2 SNEGSKA (reference sequence). CDR3 sequence: CSAPLDTQYF. The CDR3 region has the DNA TGCAGTGCTCCTCTAGATACGCAGTATTTT.

This clone was seen more than once but under ten times. The rearrangement uses TRBV5-8 and TRBJ2-3; TRBD1 matches 12 bases. Unmatched junction bases numbered 12, after V lost 4 bases and J lost 3 bases. The CDR3 totals 18 residues. Germline loops: CDR1 SGHTS, CDR2 YDEGEE. CDR3 sequence reads: CASSLQNRDRGPTDTQYF. DNA for the CDR3: TGTGCCAGCAGCCTACAAAACAGGGACAGGGGGCCAACAGATACGCAGTATTTT.

The rearrangement links TRBV15 to TRBJ1-1; tentatively, D is TRBD1 (5 bases). The CDR3 spans 13 residues. The germline V and J ends were trimmed by 5 bases and 10 bases, with 17 bases remaining between them. Germline CDR1 LNHNV, CDR2 YYDKDF (reference sequence). The CDR3 loop reads CATSGAGGWRAFF. CDR3 nucleotide sequence: TGTGCCACCAGCGGGGCGGGAGGCTGGAGAGCTTTCTTT.

The sample holds one count of this clone. V usage is TRBV27 and J usage is TRBJ2-1; TRBD2 aligns across 11 bases. CDR1 and CDR2 (germline): MNHEY, SMNVEV (reference sequence). The trim removed 5 bases at V and 5 bases at J, leaving 8 bases unmatched. The CDR3 has 16 residues. The CDR3 DNA reads TGTGCCAGCAGTCCCCTTAGCGGGAGGGCCCACAATGAGCAGTTCTTC. Translated: CASSPLSGRAHNEQFF.

The rearrangement joins TRBV19 to TRBJ2-1; unclear D gene. The CDR3 covers 15 residues. Between the trimmed V and J ends, which lost 7 bases and 0 bases, there was a span of 13 bases. The germline V gene has CDR1 LNHDA and CDR2 SQIVND (reference sequence). The DNA of the CDR3 is TGTGCCAGTACCCCCGATCCGGGCTCCTACAATGAGCAGTTCTTC. Residues: CASTPDPGSYNEQFF.

The gene calls are TRBV27 and TRBJ1-2; tentatively, D is TRBD1 (6 bases). The V and J ends lost 5 bases and 6 bases respectively, with 13 bases between them. The germline V gene has CDR1 MNHEY and CDR2 SMNVEV (reference sequence). This CDR3 contains 13 residues. The CDR3 DNA is TGTGCCAGCAGTACAACAGGGTTCCATGGCTACACCTTC. It specifies CASSTTGFHGYTF.

This rearrangement joins TRBV6-5 to TRBJ1-1; 8 nucleotides line up with TRBD1. Germline V lookup: CDR1 MNHEY, CDR2 SVGAGI. The CDR3 has 14 amino acids. With 5 bases clipped from V and 2 bases from J, the junction kept 4 bases outside the gene matches. DNA of the CDR3: TGTGCCAGCAGTGGCGGACAGGGTAACACTGAAGCTTTCTTT. This gives the protein CASSGGQGNTEAFF.

Of note for this clone: Other DNA sequences from this sample encode an identical CDR3 as well. The chain employs TRBV11-2 and TRBJ2-7; D unclear. The CDR3 contains 13 residues. Germline CDR1 SGHAT, CDR2 FQNNGV. The V gene lost 1 base and the J gene lost 2 bases, with 6 bases spanning the gap. CDR3: CASSLGPAYEQYF. In DNA form, the CDR3 reads TGTGCCAGCAGCTTAGGCCCAGCCTACGAGCAGTACTTC. Variable domain in full (rest from reference TRBV11-2 and TRBJ2-7): EAGVAQSPRYKIIEKRQSVAFWCNPISGHATLYWYQQILGQGPKLLIQFQNNGVVDDSQLPKDRFSAERLKGVDSTLKIQPAKLEDSAVYLCASSLGPAYEQYFGPGTRLTVT.

The chain carries TRBV2 and TRBJ1-1, with TRBD1 matching 9 bases. The V segment lost 4 bases and the J segment 2 bases; nucleotides outside the gene matches: 11. The germline V gene has CDR1 SNHLY and CDR2 FYNNEI. The CDR3 contains 17 residues. The CDR3, as DNA: TGTGCCAGCAGTGGGCCCGGACAGGGGCCTATAAACACTGAAGCTTTCTTT. It codes for CASSGPGQGPINTEAFF.

This chain uses TRBV5-1 with TRBJ2-7; 9 bases align to TRBD1. With 0 bases clipped from V and 0 bases from J, the junction kept 4 bases outside the gene matches. This CDR3 region has 16 residues. CDR1 and CDR2 from the germline V gene are SGHRS and YFSETQ. The CDR3 DNA reads TGCGCCAGCAGCTTGGCCGGGACAGGGAGCTCCTACGAGCAGTACTTC. It translates to CASSLAGTGSSYEQYF.

The V call is TRBV7-9, the J call TRBJ2-7; the match to TRBD2 covers 12 bases. Per germline, CDR1 SEHNR and CDR2 FQNEAQ (reference sequence). Losses at the gene ends were 4 bases for V and 5 bases for J; bases not matched to a gene: 15. The CDR3 extends over 18 amino acids. The CDR3 protein is CASSSSGRARGKIDEQYF. Here the CDR3 DNA reads TGTGCCAGCAGCTCTAGCGGGAGGGCCAGGGGTAAGATCGACGAGCAGTACTTC.

The V call is TRBV7-2, the J call TRBJ2-7; TRBD2 matches at 9 bases. The V segment lost 2 bases and the J segment 2 bases; nucleotides outside the gene matches: 4. This CDR3 has 15 residues. From germline, CDR1 is SGHTA and CDR2 FQGNSA. The CDR3 protein is CASSLTTSGPYEQYF. The CDR3 DNA is TGTGCCAGCAGCTTAACGACTAGCGGTCCCTACGAGCAGTACTTC.

The chain employs TRBV5-4 and TRBJ2-2; 9 positions match TRBD2. The CDR3 length is 15 residues. V was clipped by 4 bases and J by 4 bases; unmatched bases: 5. CDR1 and CDR2 (germline): SGHNT, YYREEE (reference sequence). CDR3 nucleotide sequence: TGTGCCAGCAGCAATAGCGGGAGTAGCACCGGGGAGCTGTTTTTT. It yields the protein CASSNSGSSTGELFF.

The V call is TRBV28, the J call TRBJ2-7; D is undetermined. This CDR3 spans 13 amino acids. Germline V gene sequence: CDR1 MDHEN, CDR2 SYDVKM. V was pared by 2 bases and J by 6 bases, with 11 bases between. The CDR3 region is CASSLQGALEQYF. DNA for the CDR3: TGTGCCAGCAGTTTACAAGGAGCCCTCGAGCAGTACTTC.

V gene TRBV7-9 combines with J gene TRBJ2-7; TRBD2 aligns across 9 bases. The germline V gene encodes CDR1 SEHNR and CDR2 FQNEAQ (reference sequence). V was clipped by 5 bases and J by 2 bases; unmatched bases: 10. The CDR3 loop spans 16 amino acids. The CDR3 protein is CASSALTSGTAYEQYF. As DNA, the CDR3 is TGTGCCAGCAGCGCCCTGACTAGCGGAACCGCCTACGAGCAGTACTTC.

The chain has TRBV28 and TRBJ1-2; D ambiguous. In germline, CDR1 is MDHEN, CDR2 SYDVKM. Trimming shortened V by 5 bases and J by 3 bases, and 4 bases separated the two germline ends. The length of the CDR3 is 11 residues. The CDR3 region is CASSDYYGYTF. DNA for the CDR3: TGTGCCAGCAGTGACTACTATGGCTACACCTTC.

The J gene is TRBJ2-7, the V gene TRBV7-6; D ambiguous. The CDR3 runs 15 residues. Germline CDR1 SGHVS, CDR2 FNYEAQ. V was shortened by 1 base and J by 1 base, with 11 bases between the two germline ends. The CDR3 nucleotides are TGTGCCAGCAGCTTAGGTGTCGGGCGGTCCTACGAGCAGTACTTC. It yields the protein CASSLGVGRSYEQYF.

The CDR3, as DNA: TGTGCCAGCAGCCCGGGACAGGGGTTTCAGCCCCAGCATTTT. The encoded protein is CASSPGQGFQPQHF. V and J are TRBV28 and TRBJ1-5; 10 bases match TRBD1. The CDR3 sequence is 14 residues long. With V trimmed by 6 bases and J by 6 bases, 5 bases remained unmatched. Germline V gene sequence: CDR1 MDHEN, CDR2 SYDVKM.

The J gene is TRBJ2-1, the V gene TRBV28; tentative D call: TRBD2 (6 bases). The CDR3 spans 18 residues. V lost 5 bases, J lost 0 bases, and 20 bases lay in between. The V gene's germline CDR1 is MDHEN and CDR2 SYDVKM. The CDR3 coding sequence is TGTGCCAGCAGTCCCACACCCCAATTAGCGGCCTCCTACAATGAGCAGTTCTTC. The encoded protein is CASSPTPQLAASYNEQFF.

The V gene is TRBV6-5, the J gene TRBJ2-3, with 8 bases fitting TRBD1. The CDR3 has 16 amino acids. Per the germline V gene, CDR1 is MNHEY and CDR2 is SVGAGI. The J segment lost 3 bases and the V segment lost 1 base, leaving 6 bases of the junction unmatched. CDR3 residues: CASSYWRTGWTDTQYF. The CDR3, as DNA: TGTGCCAGCAGTTACTGGAGGACAGGGTGGACAGATACGCAGTATTTT.

The chain joins TRBV7-8 to TRBJ2-2; TRBD1 might be the D (6 bases). Trimming took 2 bases from V and 2 from J, leaving 12 bases between them. The CDR3 spans 16 residues. Germline V gene data show CDR1 as SGHVS and CDR2 as FQNEAQ. DNA for the CDR3: TGTGCCAGCAGCTTAATTCTAGGGGGTAACACCGGGGAGCTGTTTTTT. Translating it yields CASSLILGGNTGELFF.

The rearrangement links TRBV15 to TRBJ2-1; tentatively, D is TRBD2 (6 bases). CDR1 and CDR2 from the germline V gene are LNHNV and YYDKDF (reference sequence). Trimming took 3 bases from V and 3 from J, leaving 12 bases between them. The CDR3 consists of 15 residues. CDR3 sequence: CATSSRDLNYNEQFF. CDR3 DNA sequence: TGTGCCACCAGCAGCCGGGACTTAAACTACAATGAGCAGTTCTTC.

J is TRBJ2-7 and V is TRBV7-2; maybe TRBD2 (6 bases). The CDR3 covers 17 residues. The ends were cut back, 3 bases at V and 0 bases at J, with 18 bases in the middle. The germline CDR1 and CDR2 sequences are SGHTA and FQGNSA. The CDR3 sequence is CASSFPPPERASYEQYF. In DNA, the CDR3 is TGTGCCAGCAGCTTCCCCCCCCCGGAGCGGGCCTCCTACGAGCAGTACTTC.

Only one count was recorded for this clone. The chain combines TRBV28 with TRBJ2-3; 9 nucleotides match TRBD1. V lost 8 bases to trimming and J lost 3 bases; unmatched junction nucleotides: 6. CDR3 length: 14 amino acids. Per the germline V gene, CDR1 is MDHEN and CDR2 is SYDVKM. The CDR3 region is CASSEDRGTDTQYF. CDR3 bases: TGTGCCAGCTCCGAAGACAGGGGGACAGATACGCAGTATTTT.

The chain recombines TRBV14 with TRBJ2-1; 9 bases line up with TRBD2. Germline V gives CDR1 SGHDN, CDR2 FVKESK. The CDR3 length is 13 residues. J lost 10 bases, V lost 4 bases, and 5 bases had no gene match. DNA for the CDR3: TGTGCCAGCAGCCCCTGGACTAGCGCGGAGCAGTTCTTC. Translating it yields CASSPWTSAEQFF.